This T cell receptor beta chain is drawn from a study of blood T cell repertoires in COVID-19. Study summary: Collection of acute and convalescent COVID-19 samples took place in the United States, Italy and Spain. From T cells, B-cell-depleted T cells, or PBMCs came the material, which was cDNA or gDNA.

Per the authors' pipeline: Nucleated cell number was recorded as an estimate derived from reference gene primer amplification. The repertoire was sequenced with immunoSEQ multiplex PCR; TCRdb's copy has only in-frame clones and lacks some. The D gene and trimming were derived from the DNA, and the V and J assignments and clone size from that table. The data show approximately 190,000 clones, with around four fifths seen just once and about 20% held by the top ten. This clone was detected once. Sequenced material: peripheral blood. This sequence originates from a human donor in a cohort sampled during active COVID-19.

The CDR3 spells CASSQRVQGISGNTIYF. The DNA of the CDR3 is TGTGCCAGTAGTCAGCGGGTACAGGGGATCTCTGGAAACACCATATATTTT. V gene TRBV19 combines with J gene TRBJ1-3; TRBD1 matches 7 bases. Germline V gene lookup returns CDR1 LNHDA and CDR2 SQIVND (reference sequence). The CDR3 has 17 amino acids. Trimming at V came to 5 bases and at J to 0 bases, leaving 10 bases not matched to a gene.